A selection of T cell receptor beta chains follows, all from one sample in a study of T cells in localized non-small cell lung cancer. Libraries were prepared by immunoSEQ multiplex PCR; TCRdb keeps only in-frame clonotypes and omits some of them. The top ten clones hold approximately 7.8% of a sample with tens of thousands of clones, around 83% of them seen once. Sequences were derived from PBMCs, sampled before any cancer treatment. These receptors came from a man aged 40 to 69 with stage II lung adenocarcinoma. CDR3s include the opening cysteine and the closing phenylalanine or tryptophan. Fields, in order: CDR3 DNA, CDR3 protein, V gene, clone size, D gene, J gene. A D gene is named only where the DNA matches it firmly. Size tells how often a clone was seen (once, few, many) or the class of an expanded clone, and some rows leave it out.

TGTGCCAGCAGTCTACAGGGAAGCCAGCACTATGGCTACACCTTC | CASSLQGSQHYGYTF | TRBV27 | NA | NA | TRBJ1-2
TGTGCCAGCAGCGTAGGTGAGGGAATGGGCACCGGGGAGCTGTTTTTT | CASSVGEGMGTGELFF | TRBV9 | NA | NA | TRBJ2-2
TGTGCCAGCAGTGAAGGGAGGTCGAGCAATGAGCAGTTCTTC | CASSEGRSSNEQFF | TRBV2 | NA | NA | TRBJ2-1
TGTGCCTGGGGGGCAGGGCTAAGCACAGATACGCAGTATTTT | CAWGAGLSTDTQYF | TRBV30 | NA | NA | TRBJ2-3
TGTGCCAGCAGCTTAGCGGTTTACGGTGGCTACACCTTC | CASSLAVYGGYTF | TRBV7-2 | NA | NA | TRBJ1-2
TGTGCCAGCAGTGAAAATCCTAGCGGGGGCAGGCAGCAGTTCTTC | CASSENPSGGRQQFF | TRBV6-1 | NA | TRBD2 | TRBJ2-1
TGCGCCAGCAGCCAAGAGTTGGCCCGCGATGGCTACACCTTC | CASSQELARDGYTF | TRBV4-3 | NA | NA | TRBJ1-2
TGTGCCAGCACTGCCGGGACAGTTTCCAATGAGCAGTTCTTC | CASTAGTVSNEQFF | TRBV5-5 | NA | TRBD1 | TRBJ2-1
TGTGCCAGCAGCTTAAGCCAACACGAGCAGTACTTC | CASSLSQHEQYF | TRBV11-2 | NA | NA | TRBJ2-7
TGTGCCAGCAGCCCCTTGGCGCACTCCTCCCAAGAGACCCAGTACTTC | CASSPLAHSSQETQYF | TRBV5-5 | few | NA | TRBJ2-5
TGCGCCAGCAGCCTAGAGGGACTAGCGGAGCAGTTCTTC | CASSLEGLAEQFF | TRBV4-1 | NA | TRBD2 | TRBJ2-1
TGTGCCAGCAGCCCTAGTTGGCGGGCCGGGAGGGATACGCAGTATTTT | CASSPSWRAGRDTQYF | TRBV7-9 | NA | TRBD2 | TRBJ2-3
TGTGCCAGCAGTTTAACATACAGTAACACCGGGGAGCTGTTTTTT | CASSLTYSNTGELFF | TRBV27 | NA | NA | TRBJ2-2
TGTGCCAGCAGTCTAGCGGGAGGGCCTGGTGAGCAGTTCTTC | CASSLAGGPGEQFF | TRBV6-6 | NA | TRBD2 | TRBJ2-1
TGTGCCAGCAGCTTGAATGGGGTAAACACAGATACGCAGTATTTT | CASSLNGVNTDTQYF | TRBV5-5 | once | NA | TRBJ2-3
TGTGCCTGGAGTCTAGGGGGGAGGTCCTACGAGCAGTACTTC | CAWSLGGRSYEQYF | TRBV30 | NA | NA | TRBJ2-7
TGCGCCAGCACCCACTCTTCAGGAGACTACGAGCAGTACTTC | CASTHSSGDYEQYF | TRBV5-1 | NA | NA | TRBJ2-7
TGTGCCAGTAGTATCACTAGCGGGGGAATCAATGAGCAGTTCTTC | CASSITSGGINEQFF | TRBV19 | medium-sized | TRBD2 | TRBJ2-1
TGTGCCACCGAACAAAGGGGAACCTACGAGCAGTACTTC | CATEQRGTYEQYF | TRBV6-5 | NA | NA | TRBJ2-7